A selection of T cell receptor beta chains follows, all from one sample in a study of T cells after yellow fever vaccination. TCRdb re-analysed the 5' RACE reads in MiXCR, keeping a single row per CDR3 protein. Of more than 300,000 distinct CDR3 sequences listed, approximately 4% are singletons. The input for sequencing was PBMCs, taken 15 days after the yellow fever booster vaccination. These receptors came from a man younger than 30 who received the YFV17D yellow fever vaccine. Each CDR3 is given with its conserved first and last residue. D genes are given only for firm matches. For some rows the clone size is stated as once, few or many, or as a class when expanded; others skip it.

d_gene	v_gene	abundance	j_gene	CDR3aa	CDR3nt
NA	TRBV9	many	TRBJ2-5	CASSGTDGQETQYF	TGTGCCAGCAGCGGGACGGATGGCCAGGAGACCCAGTACTTC
TRBD1	TRBV5-6	many	TRBJ1-5	CASSFFGQDQPQHF	TGTGCCAGCAGCTTTTTTGGACAGGATCAGCCCCAGCATTTT
NA	TRBV28	many	TRBJ2-2	CASSLFRVGELFF	TGTGCCAGCAGTTTATTCAGGGTCGGGGAGCTGTTTTTT
TRBD1	TRBV11-2	NA	TRBJ1-1	CASSSTRQGWGTEAFF	TGTGCCAGCAGCTCGACGAGACAGGGGTGGGGGACTGAAGCTTTCTTT
TRBD1	TRBV7-8	few	TRBJ1-1	CASSLPRWGQMNTEAFF	TGTGCCAGCAGCTTACCCCGTTGGGGACAGATGAACACTGAAGCTTTCTTT
TRBD1	TRBV6-2/TRBV6-3	few	TRBJ1-2	CASSNQQGGYTF	TGTGCCAGCAGTAATCAACAGGGGGGCTACACCTTC
TRBD2	TRBV12-3/TRBV12-4	NA	TRBJ2-7	CASSLEGIAGATFYEQYF	TGTGCCAGCAGTTTAGAAGGGATAGCGGGGGCGACCTTCTACGAGCAGTACTTC
TRBD1	TRBV9	NA	TRBJ1-5	CASSPGTGKPQHF	TGTGCCAGCAGCCCCGGGACAGGGAAGCCCCAGCATTTT
TRBD1	TRBV5-1	many	TRBJ1-6	CASSLGQGPYNSPLHF	TGCGCCAGCAGCTTGGGACAGGGGCCTTATAATTCACCCCTCCACTTT
TRBD1	TRBV28	NA	TRBJ2-2	CARDPGQVTGELFF	TGTGCCAGGGACCCGGGACAGGTCACCGGGGAGCTGTTTTTT
NA	TRBV5-4	NA	TRBJ2-7	CASSFGTIDEQYF	TGTGCCAGCAGCTTCGGGACAATCGACGAGCAGTACTTC
NA	TRBV6-2/TRBV6-3	few	TRBJ2-5	CASSYPGSTIYF	TGTGCCAGCAGTTACCCGGGCAGTACAATTTACTTC
NA	TRBV19	few	TRBJ1-2	CASSLDTYYGYTF	TGTGCCAGTAGCCTCGACACCTACTATGGCTACACCTTC
NA	TRBV18	many	TRBJ2-2	CASSSRTNTGELFF	TGTGCCAGCTCATCCAGGACGAACACCGGGGAGCTGTTTTTT
NA	TRBV7-7	many	TRBJ2-5	CASSQGHGQETQYF	TGTGCTAGCAGCCAGGGGCACGGCCAAGAGACCCAGTACTTC
TRBD1	TRBV11-2	many	TRBJ2-2	CASSWTTGGTGELFF	TGTGCCAGCAGCTGGACAACAGGGGGCACCGGGGAGCTGTTTTTT
TRBD2	TRBV7-6	many	TRBJ2-1	CASSLWVAGEYNEQFF	TGTGCCAGCAGCTTATGGGTAGCGGGGGAATACAATGAGCAGTTCTTC
NA	TRBV9	NA	TRBJ2-1	CASSPSRGNEQFF	TGTGCCAGCAGCCCGTCCAGGGGCAATGAGCAGTTCTTC
TRBD2	TRBV29-1	many	TRBJ2-3	CSVTSGGSTDTQYF	TGCAGCGTTACTAGCGGGGGTAGCACAGATACGCAGTATTTT
TRBD1	TRBV27	NA	TRBJ1-2	CASSLTGGVLIYGYTF	TGTGCCAGCAGTTTGACAGGGGGCGTTCTTATCTATGGCTACACCTTC
TRBD2	TRBV4-2	few	TRBJ2-1	CASSRDGTSGGSSYNEQFF	TGTGCCAGCAGCCGGGACGGGACTAGCGGGGGGAGCTCCTACAATGAGCAGTTCTTC
NA	TRBV6-5	NA	TRBJ2-2	CASSYRRGRLTGELFF	TGTGCCAGCAGTTACCGCCGTGGGCGACTCACCGGGGAGCTGTTTTTT
NA	TRBV29-1	NA	TRBJ1-1	CSVVFSHTEAFF	TGCAGCGTTGTATTCAGTCACACTGAAGCTTTCTTT
TRBD2	TRBV5-1	many	TRBJ2-7	CASSPRTSGDEQYF	TGCGCCAGCAGCCCACGGACTAGCGGGGACGAGCAGTACTTC
NA	TRBV6-5	NA	TRBJ1-3	CASSYSIPGQPQNTIYF	TGTGCCAGCAGTTACTCGATTCCCGGACAACCGCAAAACACCATATATTTT
NA	TRBV27	NA	TRBJ2-3	CASSLIGVGPDTQYF	TGTGCCAGCAGTTTAATAGGTGTGGGTCCAGATACGCAGTATTTT
NA	TRBV4-1	few	TRBJ2-3	CASSQPTRASTDTQYF	TGCGCCAGCAGCCAACCTACTAGAGCTAGCACAGATACGCAGTATTTT
TRBD2	TRBV5-1	few	TRBJ2-6	CASSLDPSGGGGANVLTF	TGCGCCAGCAGCTTGGATCCTAGCGGGGGTGGTGGGGCCAACGTCCTGACTTTC
NA	TRBV12-3/TRBV12-4	few	TRBJ2-4	CASSPALGVAKNIQYF	TGTGCCAGCAGTCCCGCCTTAGGGGTAGCCAAAAACATTCAGTACTTC
TRBD2	TRBV7-6	NA	TRBJ2-1	CASSSLGGFHNEQFF	TGTGCCAGCAGCTCCTTGGGGGGGTTTCACAATGAGCAGTTCTTC
NA	TRBV27	many	TRBJ2-3	CASSWAANTDTQYF	TGTGCCAGCAGCTGGGCCGCCAATACAGATACGCAGTATTTT
NA	TRBV4-1	NA	TRBJ2-1	CASSQVDLLWAEQFF	TGCGCCAGCAGCCAAGTAGATTTATTGTGGGCGGAGCAGTTCTTC
NA	TRBV19	NA	TRBJ2-2	CASTVSGAWGTGELFF	TGTGCCAGTACCGTTTCAGGCGCCTGGGGGACCGGGGAGCTGTTTTTT